What follows are 29 T cell receptor beta chains derived from one specimen sequenced in a study of blood T cell repertoires in COVID-19. Generated by immunoSEQ multiplex PCR, the TCRdb table keeps only in-frame clones and is missing some. This sample has about 250,000 clones, with roughly nine tenths found just once. The sequencing sample was made of PBMCs or T cells enriched from blood (not recorded which). These receptors originate from a woman aged 45-59 years who had recovered from COVID-19.

The V gene is TRBV6-6, the J gene TRBJ2-5; 7 nucleotides line up with TRBD2. CDR1 and CDR2 (germline): MNHNY, SVGAGI (reference sequence). The trim removed 5 bases at V and 6 bases at J, leaving 21 bases unmatched. The CDR3 is made up of 18 amino acids. The chain's CDR3 is CASSPRRGGHDLSKTQYF. CDR3 sequence (DNA): TGTGCCAGCAGTCCCCGTAGGGGAGGGCACGATTTGTCCAAGACCCAGTACTTC.

V is TRBV7-9 and J is TRBJ1-3; 7 bases align to TRBD1. CDR1 is SEHNR and CDR2 is FQNEAQ in the germline V gene (reference sequence). The CDR3 extends over 16 amino acids. V shed 3 bases, J shed 4 bases, and the junction held 9 bases outside the gene matches. CDR3 sequence reads: CASSLTARGNGNTIYF. The CDR3 DNA is TGTGCCAGCAGCTTGACTGCCAGGGGGAACGGAAACACCATATATTTT.

The rearrangement links TRBV7-9 to TRBJ2-1; 8 bases align to TRBD2. This CDR3 region has 14 residues. CDR1 is SEHNR and CDR2 is FQNEAQ in the germline V gene (reference sequence). V shed 4 bases, J shed 7 bases, and the junction held 6 bases outside the gene matches. CDR3: CASSSSSGSNEQFF. For the CDR3, the DNA is TGTGCCAGCAGCTCATCTAGCGGGTCAAATGAGCAGTTCTTC.

CDR3 amino acids: CASRLGQGIYSNQPQHF. DNA of the CDR3: TGTGCCAGTAGGCTGGGACAGGGGATATATAGCAATCAGCCCCAGCATTTT. The chain has TRBV19 and TRBJ1-5, with 10 bases aligning to TRBD1. V gave up 6 bases and J gave up 0 bases; unmatched junction bases: 8. Germline CDR1 LNHDA, CDR2 SQIVND (reference sequence). The CDR3 consists of 17 residues.

The chain recombines TRBV4-1 with TRBJ1-2; a possible D gene is TRBD1 (5 bases). The germline gives CDR1 MGHRA, CDR2 YSYEKL. V dropped 2 bases and J dropped 2 bases, with 9 bases sitting between them. CDR3 length: 14 residues. This chain's CDR3 is CASSQSAGNYGYTF. The CDR3 nucleotides read TGCGCCAGCAGCCAATCTGCAGGGAACTATGGCTACACCTTC.

V and J are TRBV4-1 and TRBJ2-5, with 12 bases identical to TRBD2. This CDR3 region has 19 residues. Germline lookup yields CDR1 MGHRA and CDR2 YSYEKL. V was pared by 0 bases and J by 4 bases, with 12 bases of the junction left unmatched. This CDR3 reads CASSQEQSHASGRGETQYF. The CDR3 DNA sequence: TGCGCCAGCAGCCAAGAACAGTCCCATGCTAGCGGGAGGGGAGAGACCCAGTACTTC.

V gene TRBV6-6 combines with J gene TRBJ1-1, with D hard to call. The CDR3 extends over 16 amino acids. The V end was cut by 2 bases, the J end by 1 base, with 14 bases between. Germline-derived CDR1 and CDR2 are MNHNY and SVGAGI (reference sequence). The CDR3 loop is CASSYGSARPNTEAFF. DNA of the CDR3: TGTGCCAGCAGTTACGGTTCGGCCAGGCCGAACACTGAAGCTTTCTTT.

This clone appeared a single time. The rearrangement uses TRBV9 and TRBJ2-1; D might be TRBD1 (5 bases). The V end was cut by 0 bases, the J end by 5 bases, with 6 bases between. Looked up from germline, CDR1 is SGDLS and CDR2 is YYNGEE. This CDR3 comprises 13 residues. The CDR3, as DNA: TGTGCCAGCAGCGTAGGACAGAACAATGAGCAGTTCTTC. It encodes CASSVGQNNEQFF.

The CDR3 region is CATGTGSTNEKLFF. CDR3 in DNA: TGTGCCACCGGGACAGGGTCAACTAATGAAAAACTGTTTTTT. The chain employs TRBV10-3 and TRBJ1-4, with 9 bases that match TRBD1. The germline gives CDR1 ENHRY, CDR2 SYGVKD. V shed 10 bases and J 0 bases; nucleotides not matched to a gene: 3. CDR3 length equals 14 residues.

This CDR3 is CASSSRTGDEKLFF. The DNA of the CDR3 is TGTGCCAGCAGTTCTCGGACAGGGGACGAAAAACTGTTTTTT. The chain couples TRBV6-5 to TRBJ1-4, with 9 bases matching TRBD1. The ends lost 4 bases at V and 8 bases at J; junction bases unmatched: 5. CDR1 and CDR2 (germline): MNHEY, SVGAGI. The CDR3 covers 14 residues.

The chain uses TRBV7-9 and TRBJ1-6; D is uncertain. Germline CDR1 reads SEHNR; CDR2 reads FQNEAQ (reference sequence). V lost 5 bases, J lost 5 bases, and 10 bases lay in between. CDR3 size: 14 residues. CDR3 region: CASSKSQDNSPLHF. CDR3 coding DNA: TGTGCCAGCAGCAAGTCCCAGGATAATTCACCCCTCCACTTT.

The chain combines TRBV28 with TRBJ1-2; D is uncertain. CDR3 size: 14 residues. Per the germline V gene, CDR1 is MDHEN and CDR2 is SYDVKM. The V and J ends lost 5 bases and 7 bases respectively, with 17 bases between them. The CDR3 nucleotides read TGTGCCAGCAGTCCAAACAGCCCAGCGGGTGGCTACACCTTC. Translating gives CASSPNSPAGGYTF.

This chain uses TRBV19 with TRBJ2-2; TRBD2 matches at 8 bases. The CDR3 is 16 residues long. V lost 6 bases to trimming and J lost 6 bases; unmatched junction nucleotides: 12. Germline lookup yields CDR1 LNHDA and CDR2 SQIVND (reference sequence). The CDR3 sequence is CASSNVGLAGAGELFF. The CDR3, as DNA: TGTGCCAGTAGCAATGTGGGGCTAGCGGGTGCCGGGGAGCTGTTTTTT.

This chain links TRBV7-3 with TRBJ2-1; D is uncertain. Germline CDR1 is SGHTA and CDR2 is FQGTGA. CDR3 length: 13 amino acids. The germline V and J ends were trimmed by 3 bases and 4 bases, with 7 bases remaining between them. CDR3 DNA: TGTGCCAGCAGCTTCCGACTGTACAATGAGCAGTTCTTC. Translating it yields CASSFRLYNEQFF.

The V and J genes are TRBV6-2 or TRBV6-3 and TRBJ2-7; the match to TRBD1 covers 9 bases. The V gene end was trimmed by 6 bases and the J gene end by 7 bases; junction bases not matched to a gene: 13. The V gene's germline CDR1 is MNHEY and CDR2 SVGEGT. The CDR3 has 15 residues. This CDR3 is CASSDRDRAVGEQYF. CDR3 DNA sequence: TGTGCCAGCAGCGACCGGGACAGGGCGGTCGGAGAGCAGTACTTC.

The chain recombines TRBV6-5 with TRBJ2-6; D might be TRBD1 (6 bases). The V gene's germline CDR1 is MNHEY and CDR2 SVGAGI. V was pared by 8 bases and J by 4 bases, with 9 bases between. This CDR3 contains 13 residues. CDR3 residues: CASRRGGANVLTF. In DNA, the CDR3 is TGTGCCAGCCGAAGGGGGGGGGCCAACGTCCTGACTTTC.

CDR3 region: CASSFGRLNTEAFF. The CDR3 coding sequence is TGTGCCAGCAGTTTTGGCAGATTGAACACTGAAGCTTTCTTT. The rearrangement uses TRBV28 and TRBJ1-1; D gene unclear. The CDR3 loop spans 14 amino acids. Germline CDR1 is MDHEN and CDR2 is SYDVKM. Trimming shortened V by 3 bases and J by 0 bases, and 8 bases separated the two germline ends.

The chain employs TRBV28 and TRBJ2-4; 9 bases are a match to TRBD2. The V segment lost 5 bases and the J segment 3 bases; nucleotides outside the gene matches: 17. Germline CDR1 MDHEN, CDR2 SYDVKM. This CDR3 region has 19 residues. CDR3 residues: CASSPLTAGGTIGKNIQYF. CDR3 nucleotide sequence: TGTGCCAGCAGTCCCCTCACAGCGGGAGGCACTATCGGCAAAAACATTCAGTACTTC.

The chain couples TRBV5-4 to TRBJ2-3; TRBD2 agrees at 12 bases. The germline gives CDR1 SGHNT, CDR2 YYREEE (reference sequence). There are 16 residues in the CDR3. The J segment lost 0 bases and the V segment lost 4 bases, leaving 3 bases of the junction unmatched. CDR3 amino acids: CASSLTSGRSTDTQYF. CDR3 sequence (DNA): TGTGCCAGCAGCCTGACTAGCGGGAGAAGCACAGATACGCAGTATTTT.

The chain recombines TRBV7-3 with TRBJ2-1; D may be TRBD2 (5 bases). The CDR3 extends over 15 amino acids. The ends were cut back, 1 base at V and 9 bases at J, with 16 bases in the middle. Germline CDR1 SGHTA, CDR2 FQGTGA. The CDR3 DNA is TGTGCCAGCAGCTTAAATAATGCGGGTATGAGTGAGCAGTTCTTC. Protein product: CASSLNNAGMSEQFF.

The chain has TRBV2 and TRBJ1-5; 10 bases are a match to TRBD1. This CDR3 spans 15 amino acids. J was trimmed by 3 bases and V by 6 bases; bases with no gene match: 5. Germline CDR1 is SNHLY and CDR2 is FYNNEI. CDR3 bases: TGTGCCAGCAGACAGACAGGGGGCTACAATCAGCCCCAGCATTTT. Amino acid sequence: CASRQTGGYNQPQHF.

This clone was found a few times. The chain couples TRBV5-8 to TRBJ1-6; no definite D call. The CDR3 has 13 amino acids. Germline CDR1 SGHTS, CDR2 YDEGEE. Trimming shortened V by 4 bases and J by 8 bases, and 10 bases separated the two germline ends. CDR3 sequence: CASSATPDSPLHF. The DNA of the CDR3 is TGTGCCAGCAGCGCCACACCCGATTCACCCCTCCACTTT.

V gene TRBV7-2 combines with J gene TRBJ2-2, with D maybe TRBD1 (6 bases). V dropped 1 base and J dropped 6 bases, with 9 bases sitting between them. The CDR3 has 14 residues. CDR1 is SGHTA and CDR2 is FQGNSA in the germline V gene. The CDR3 sequence is CASSLGGRAGELFF. In nucleotides, the CDR3 is TGTGCCAGCAGCTTAGGGGGGCGCGCCGGGGAGCTGTTTTTT.

This chain links TRBV5-1 with TRBJ2-1; TRBD2 matches at 12 bases. The germline gives CDR1 SGHRS, CDR2 YFSETQ. The CDR3 consists of 16 residues. J was trimmed by 8 bases and V by 0 bases; bases with no gene match: 6. The CDR3 coding sequence is TGCGCCAGCAGCTTGGCACTAGCGGGAGGCCCATATGAGCAGTTCTTC. It yields the protein CASSLALAGGPYEQFF.

The V and J genes are TRBV5-3 and TRBJ2-1, with TRBD2 matching 7 bases. Being an ORF, TRBV5-3 has a function that is uncertain. There are 17 residues in the CDR3. The V gene end was trimmed by 0 bases and the J gene end by 7 bases; junction bases not matched to a gene: 13. This CDR3 is CARSLAPAGARKNEQFF. CDR3 in DNA: TGTGCCAGAAGCTTGGCCCCGGCGGGAGCTCGGAAAAATGAGCAGTTCTTC.

The chain is built from TRBV28 and TRBJ1-5; D remains unclear. CDR1 is MDHEN and CDR2 is SYDVKM in the germline V gene. V was shortened by 6 bases and J by 0 bases, with 15 bases between the two germline ends. The CDR3 consists of 16 residues. The CDR3 DNA reads TGTGCCAGCAGCTTTACACAGATTTATAGCAATCAGCCCCAGCATTTT. Amino acid sequence: CASSFTQIYSNQPQHF.

The chain has TRBV19 and TRBJ2-4; perhaps TRBD1 as D (6 bases). CDR3 length: 14 amino acids. V dropped 9 bases and J dropped 0 bases, with 12 bases sitting between them. From germline, CDR1 is LNHDA and CDR2 SQIVND (reference sequence). CDR3 amino acids: CASTDSSAKNIQYF. The CDR3 DNA sequence: TGTGCCAGCACGGACAGTTCAGCCAAAAACATTCAGTACTTC.

The chain carries TRBV9 and TRBJ1-2; maybe TRBD1 (5 bases). Germline-derived CDR1 and CDR2 are SGDLS and YYNGEE. V was pared by 6 bases and J by 4 bases, with 10 bases between. The CDR3 loop spans 12 amino acids. CDR3 region: CASTQGGYGYTF. The CDR3 DNA follows: TGTGCCAGCACCCAGGGCGGCTATGGCTACACCTTC.

V usage is TRBV7-9 and J usage is TRBJ1-2; the match to TRBD1 covers 8 bases. With V trimmed by 5 bases and J by 5 bases, 7 bases remained unmatched. Germline V gives CDR1 SEHNR, CDR2 FQNEAQ (reference sequence). The CDR3 totals 14 residues. The CDR3 loop is CASSDPGQVYGYTF. Written as DNA, the CDR3 is TGTGCCAGCAGCGATCCGGGACAGGTTTATGGCTACACCTTC. Full variable domain (rest looked up from reference TRBV7-9 and TRBJ1-2): DTGVSQNPRHKITKRGQNVTFRCDPISEHNRLYWYRQTLGQGPEFLTYFQNEAQLEKSRLLSDRFSAERPKGSFSTLEIQRTEQGDSAMYLCASSDPGQVYGYTFGSGTRLTVV.